The rows below give T cell receptor beta chains drawn from one sample of a study of blood T cells in healthy people across ages. TCRdb used MiXCR to reprocess the 5' RACE reads, holding one entry per CDR3 protein. The table records 600,000 to 800,000 distinct CDR3 sequences, roughly half of them present only once. Sample: blood. These TCRs come from an elderly woman in good health. CDR3s include the opening cysteine and the closing phenylalanine or tryptophan. D genes are given only for firm matches. Size values are once, few and many counts, or a class for expanded clones, and some rows have none.

TGCGCCAGCAGCCCCCTACCTGGGGCCAACGTCCTGACTTTC CASSPLPGANVLTF - TRBJ2-6 - TRBV5-1
TGTGCCAGCTCACCGTCCGAGGGACGGGGCGGCTACACCTTC CASSPSEGRGGYTF - TRBJ1-2 - TRBV18
TGTGCCAGCACCCAGGGGGACCTCTTAAACGAGCAGTACTTC CASTQGDLLNEQYF - TRBJ2-7 TRBD1 TRBV6-2/TRBV6-3
TGTGCCAGCAGTTCACCCATTCCAGGGGGCGAGGGCACTGAAGCTTTCTTT CASSSPIPGGEGTEAFF - TRBJ1-1 TRBD1 TRBV6-6
TGCGCCAGCAGCTCGGCCCCCCCCACAGATACGCAGTATTTT CASSSAPPTDTQYF many TRBJ2-3 - TRBV5-1
TGTGCCAGCAGCTTTCGACAGGGGTACGTTGGGCAGTTCTTC CASSFRQGYVGQFF - TRBJ2-1 TRBD1 TRBV7-9
TGTGCCAGCAGTGAATATGGGGGCCTCCAGTATAATTCACCCCTTCACTTT CASSEYGGLQYNSPLHF - TRBJ1-6 - TRBV25-1
TGTGCCAGCAGCTTAGGAGTCCCCGGGTCTCAAGATACGCAGTATTTT CASSLGVPGSQDTQYF once TRBJ2-3 - TRBV7-8
TGTGCCAGCAGCTTAAGGCAGCGGAATTCACCCCTCCACTTT CASSLRQRNSPLHF - TRBJ1-6 - TRBV7-9
TGTGCCAGCAGTGCAATCCAGGGGGCCTTGAATTCACCCCTCCACTTT CASSAIQGALNSPLHF - TRBJ1-6 TRBD1 TRBV2
TGCAGTGCTAGACATCCCGAGGGCAATCAGCCCCAGCATTTT CSARHPEGNQPQHF - TRBJ1-5 - TRBV20-1
TGCAGTGCTAAACTTGCGGGCCTAGCCAAAAACATTCAGTACTTC CSAKLAGLAKNIQYF once TRBJ2-4 - TRBV20-1
TGTGCCAGCAGTGACAGTAGGGACCTACACTCCTACGAGCAGTACTTC CASSDSRDLHSYEQYF once TRBJ2-7 - TRBV6-4
TGCAGTGCAGACAGGGGGCGTCGGACAGATACGCAGTATTTT CSADRGRRTDTQYF many TRBJ2-3 TRBD1 TRBV20-1
TGTGCCAGCAGCTTAGCGCGGAGTTTGGGGACCCAGTACTTC CASSLARSLGTQYF - TRBJ2-5 - TRBV7-9
TGTGCCAGCAGTGAGGGCCAGCCTCAAGAGACCCAGTACTTC CASSEGQPQETQYF - TRBJ2-5 - TRBV2
TGCGCCAGCAGCGCGGGCGAAACCCGCCGGGGAGGCTACACCTTC CASSAGETRRGGYTF once TRBJ1-2 - TRBV5-1
TGCAGTGCTAGGGCCAGCCGGGGGGGAGCAATTAACACCGGGGAGCTGTTTTTT CSARASRGGAINTGELFF - TRBJ2-2 TRBD2 TRBV20-1
TGCAGTGCTAGAGATGGGGGGCGGGGGAACAATGAGCAGTTCTTC CSARDGGRGNNEQFF few TRBJ2-1 - TRBV20-1
TGCAGTGCTAGCAGGCCTGGGGCCAACGTCCTGACTTTC CSASRPGANVLTF - TRBJ2-6 - TRBV20-1
TGTGCCATCAGTGAGTGGGGGGGCAGCACAGATACGCAGTATTTT CAISEWGGSTDTQYF - TRBJ2-3 - TRBV10-3
TGCGCCAGCAGCGTGGTGTCACAAAACTATGGCTACACCTTC CASSVVSQNYGYTF - TRBJ1-2 - TRBV5-1
TGCGCCAGCAGCTTGGGAATACTCGACAGGGCCCACGAGCAGTACTTC CASSLGILDRAHEQYF - TRBJ2-7 TRBD1 TRBV5-1
TGCGCCAGCAGCTTGGCCCCGGGGGGGACGGAGACCCAGTACTTC CASSLAPGGTETQYF - TRBJ2-5 TRBD2 TRBV5-1
TGTGCCAGCAGCGTCGACTACACAGATACGCAGTATTTT CASSVDYTDTQYF - TRBJ2-3 - TRBV7-3
TGCAGTGCTCGACGGACAGGACCATCAAACAATGAGCAGTTCTTC CSARRTGPSNNEQFF - TRBJ2-1 TRBD1 TRBV20-1
TGTGCCAGCAGCCCTGGACGGGCGAACACTGAAGCTTTCTTT CASSPGRANTEAFF - TRBJ1-1 - TRBV7-9
TGTGCCAGCAGTTTAGCAGGGGGCGGGGCTGGCTACACCTTC CASSLAGGGAGYTF - TRBJ1-2 TRBD1 TRBV28
TGTGCCAGCAGTTCACCCCAGGACCGGGACAGGGATGGTGAAAAACTGTTTTTT CASSSPQDRDRDGEKLFF few TRBJ1-4 TRBD1 TRBV28
TGTGCCAGCAGAAAAAAGGTGGCGGGAAACACTGAAGCTTTCTTT CASRKKVAGNTEAFF - TRBJ1-1 - TRBV4-2
TGCAGCGCCGAGGGTTCAGGGAGCAATCAGCCCCAGCATTTT CSAEGSGSNQPQHF - TRBJ1-5 - TRBV20-1
TGCGCCAGCAGCTTGGCCCCGACAGCGAAAGGCACAGATACGCTGTATTTT CASSLAPTAKGTDTLYF once TRBJ2-3 - TRBV5-1
TGTGCCAGCACCCTGGGCGGGAGCGGCAATGAGCAGTTCTTC CASTLGGSGNEQFF many TRBJ2-1 TRBD2 TRBV7-2
TGTGCCATCAGTGAAACTAAGGTAGACGAGCAGTACTTC CAISETKVDEQYF - TRBJ2-7 - TRBV10-3
TGTGCCAGCAGTTTAGGTAGCGGGAGCCGGGAGCTGTTTTTT CASSLGSGSRELFF - TRBJ2-2 TRBD2 TRBV28
TGCGGTGCTAATAGGGGAGAGGTTGGCTACACCTTC CGANRGEVGYTF - TRBJ1-2 - TRBV20-1
TGCAGCGTTGTCGAGGGGCCGGGACCTCAAGAGACCCAGTACTTC CSVVEGPGPQETQYF few TRBJ2-5 - TRBV29-1
TGCATTCCGCGGTGGACGGGCTATGGCTACACCTTC CIPRWTGYGYTF - TRBJ1-2 - TRBV20-1
TGTGCCTCAGCAACCGGACAAACTCAAGAGACCCAGTACTTC CASATGQTQETQYF - TRBJ2-5 - TRBV9
TGTGCCAGCAGAAGCGCCGGGACTAGCGGGAGGTCCGGGGAGCTGTTTTTT CASRSAGTSGRSGELFF few TRBJ2-2 TRBD2 TRBV3-1
TGTGCCAGTAGGCGGACAGAAAATAGCAATCAGCCCCAGCATTTT CASRRTENSNQPQHF - TRBJ1-5 - TRBV19
TGTGCCAGCAGTTACTCGATAGAGGGAAGCTCCTATAATTCACCCCTCCACTTT CASSYSIEGSSYNSPLHF many TRBJ1-6 - TRBV6-5
TGTGCCAGCAGCCCCGTGGCCGAGACCCAGTACTTC CASSPVAETQYF - TRBJ2-5 - TRBV7-2
TGTGCCAGCAGCAAATATGGCCACGAGCAGTACTTC CASSKYGHEQYF few TRBJ2-7 - TRBV21-1
TGTGCCACCGAAAGTGGCCCTTACTACGAGCAGTACTTC CATESGPYYEQYF - TRBJ2-7 - TRBV25-1
TGTGCCAGCAGTTACCTGGCAGGGGGCGCCGGCACTGAAGCTTTCTTT CASSYLAGGAGTEAFF many TRBJ1-1 TRBD1 TRBV6-5
TGCGCCAGCAGACCCCGGACCCTACAGGGACCTAATTCACCCCTCCACTTT CASRPRTLQGPNSPLHF many TRBJ1-6 - TRBV4-1
TGCGCCAGCAGCCAAGATGGAGGGGGCGCGGGCGAGCAGTACTTC CASSQDGGGAGEQYF - TRBJ2-7 - TRBV4-3
TGTGCCAGCAGTTTAACTATCGGCACAGATATGCAGTATTTT CASSLTIGTDMQYF - TRBJ2-3 - TRBV12-3/TRBV12-4
TGTACCAGCAGCTTCGGGGGGGGGCAAGATACGCAGTATTTT CTSSFGGGQDTQYF - TRBJ2-3 TRBD2 TRBV7-8
TGTGCCAGCCGGACCTTAAACATTCAGTACTTC CASRTLNIQYF - TRBJ2-4 - TRBV6-2/TRBV6-3
TGCAGTGCTAGTGAGGGCCGCGGGTACAATGAGCAGTTCTTC CSASEGRGYNEQFF - TRBJ2-1 - TRBV20-1
TGCAGTGCTCCCTATAGCCCCCTCCAAGAGACCCAGTACTTC CSAPYSPLQETQYF many TRBJ2-5 - TRBV20-1
TGCAGTGCTAGAGAGCCCCCGCTTTTTGAGCAGTTCTTC CSAREPPLFEQFF few TRBJ2-1 - TRBV20-1
TGTGCCAGCAGTCCCAGTTCTCTACCCGAGCAGTACTTC CASSPSSLPEQYF many TRBJ2-7 - TRBV12-3/TRBV12-4
TGTGCCAGCAGGGCCACAGGGACTAGCGATTACGAGCAGTACTTC CASRATGTSDYEQYF many TRBJ2-7 TRBD2 TRBV7-9
TGTGCCTGGGGGGAACTAGCGGGACACAATGAGCAGTTCTTC CAWGELAGHNEQFF - TRBJ2-1 TRBD2 TRBV30